One sample yielded the 22 T cell receptor beta chains listed below, sequenced in a study of control samples from healthy donors and cancer patients. The data were produced by immunoSEQ multiplex PCR, yet TCRdb's version contains in-frame clones alone and is incomplete. The table counts fewer than 250,000 clones; 2.2% lies in the top ten. The sample taken for sequencing was blood. The receptor set was obtained from a young woman in good health.

The chain joins TRBV19 to TRBJ2-7; 8 nucleotides match TRBD1. This CDR3 has 15 amino acids. Losses at the gene ends were 0 bases for V and 4 bases for J; bases not matched to a gene: 5. Germline loops: CDR1 LNHDA, CDR2 SQIVND (reference sequence). CDR3 DNA: TGTGCCAGTAGTATAGAGGACAGGGCGTATTACGAGCAGTACTTC. Translation: CASSIEDRAYYEQYF. Looking up the rest from reference TRBV19 and TRBJ2-7 gives the full variable domain: DGGITQSPKYLFRKEGQNVTLSCEQNLNHDAMYWYRQDPGQGLRLIYYSQIVNDFQKGDIAEGYSVSREKKESFPLTVTSAQKNPTAFYLCASSIEDRAYYEQYFGPGTRLTVT.

The rearrangement uses TRBV7-8 and TRBJ2-7; the D gene could be TRBD1 or TRBD2 (5 bases each). CDR1 and CDR2 from the germline V gene are SGHVS and FQNEAQ. CDR3 length equals 13 residues. V was clipped by 6 bases and J by 10 bases, with 19 bases between them. CDR3 residues: CASRIRGTLDQYF. The CDR3 coding sequence is TGTGCCAGCAGAATTAGAGGGACGCTAGACCAGTACTTC. The full variable domain, in which reference TRBV7-8 and TRBJ2-7 provide the parts outside the CDR3, is GAGVSQSPRYKVAKRGQDVALRCDPISGHVSLFWYQQALGQGPEFLTYFQNEAQLDKSGLPSDRFFAERPEGSVSTLKIQRTQQEDSAVYLCASRIRGTLDQYFGPGTRLTVT.

V usage is TRBV25-1 and J usage is TRBJ2-7; tentatively, D is TRBD2 (6 bases). V was cut by 3 bases and J by 0 bases, with 12 bases left in between. The CDR3 length is 15 residues. CDR1 and CDR2 (germline): MGHDK, SYGVNS. The CDR3 DNA follows: TGTGCCAGCAGTGAGCCGGGACTCCCCTCCTACGAGCAGTACTTC. Translation gives CASSEPGLPSYEQYF.

V usage is TRBV7-2 and J usage is TRBJ2-3, with 10 bases matching TRBD2. The trim removed 5 bases at V and 3 bases at J, leaving 11 bases unmatched. The CDR3 is 17 amino acids. The germline V gene has CDR1 SGHTA and CDR2 FQGNSA. CDR3 nucleotides: TGTGCCAGCAGCGATCCGGTACTAGCGGGGACGACAGATACGCAGTATTTT. This translates into CASSDPVLAGTTDTQYF.

The chain recombines TRBV28 with TRBJ1-2; 7 nucleotides agree with TRBD1. Germline V gives CDR1 MDHEN, CDR2 SYDVKM. CDR3 size: 14 residues. J was trimmed by 8 bases and V by 1 base; bases with no gene match: 7. CDR3 nucleotides: TGTGCCAGCAGTTTATCCGGGACAGTTAAAGGCTACACCTTC. Translated: CASSLSGTVKGYTF.

V usage is TRBV4-2 and J usage is TRBJ1-2, with 7 bases that match TRBD1. V gave up 0 bases and J gave up 2 bases; unmatched junction bases: 6. Germline-derived CDR1 and CDR2 are LGHNA and YNFKEQ. The CDR3 sequence is 16 residues long. DNA for the CDR3: TGTGCCAGCAGCCAAGATCCCGCGACAGGGAACTATGGCTACACCTTC. Translation: CASSQDPATGNYGYTF.

The chain employs TRBV6-2 or TRBV6-3 and TRBJ1-4; D is unclear. The V end lost 4 bases, the J end lost 7 bases, and 7 bases lay between the germline ends. Germline V gene lookup returns CDR1 MNHEY and CDR2 SVGEGT. The CDR3 loop spans 12 amino acids. The CDR3, as DNA: TGTGCCAGCAGTTTAACTCCTGAAAAACTGTTTTTT. Amino acids: CASSLTPEKLFF.

The V call is TRBV18, the J call TRBJ1-6, with D perhaps matching TRBD1 (6 bases). The germline V gene has CDR1 KGHSH and CDR2 LQKENI. The CDR3 totals 16 residues. V was cut by 2 bases and J by 10 bases, with 18 bases left in between. CDR3 DNA sequence: TGTGCCAGCTCACCAGAGAGCGGAGGAGGGGGATCACCCCTCCACTTT. It codes for CASSPESGGGGSPLHF.

The rearrangement joins TRBV6-6 to TRBJ1-1, with 9 bases identical to TRBD1. Germline V gene lookup returns CDR1 MNHNY and CDR2 SVGAGI (reference sequence). With V trimmed by 8 bases and J by 5 bases, 9 bases remained unmatched. The CDR3 runs to 14 residues. CDR3: CASYRGTGKTEAFF. In nucleotides, the CDR3 is TGTGCCAGCTATAGAGGGACAGGGAAAACTGAAGCTTTCTTT.

The chain employs TRBV4-3 and TRBJ2-2; a possible D gene is TRBD1 (8 bases). The V end was cut by 1 base, the J end by 6 bases, with 12 bases between. The length of the CDR3 is 15 residues. Germline CDR1 is LGHNA and CDR2 is YSLEER. The CDR3 loop reads CASSQVTGGAGELFF. The CDR3 nucleotides read TGCGCCAGCAGCCAAGTAACAGGGGGGGCCGGGGAGCTGTTTTTT.

The V call is TRBV7-3, the J call TRBJ2-1, with D possibly called TRBD1 or TRBD2 (6 bases each). V was clipped by 1 base and J by 5 bases, with 15 bases between them. Per the germline V gene, CDR1 is SGHTA and CDR2 is FQGTGA. The CDR3 totals 16 residues. CDR3 nucleotides: TGTGCCAGCAGCTTAAATGGGGGGCTCCTTAACAATGAGCAGTTCTTC. Its translation: CASSLNGGLLNNEQFF.

The chain has TRBV7-9 and TRBJ2-2; D not resolved. With 5 bases removed from V and 1 base from J, the gap between germline ends came to 5 bases. The CDR3 length is 13 residues. Germline V lookup: CDR1 SEHNR, CDR2 FQNEAQ (reference sequence). CDR3 DNA: TGTGCCAGCAGCCCCCGGAACACCGGGGAGCTGTTTTTT. Translation gives CASSPRNTGELFF.

This chain joins TRBV30 and TRBJ2-5; no clear D. Trimming stripped 0 bases from V and 5 bases from J, with 4 bases between. The CDR3 is 11 residues long. Germline assignment: CDR1 GTSNPN and CDR2 SVGIG (reference sequence). CDR3 DNA sequence: TGTGCCTGGAGTGTATGGGAGACCCAGTACTTC. Protein: CAWSVWETQYF.

The rearrangement joins TRBV7-6 to TRBJ2-5; no clear D gene. Germline V CDR1 and CDR2: SGHVS, FNYEAQ. CDR3 size: 15 residues. V was trimmed by 4 bases and J by 0 bases, leaving 12 bases between them. In DNA, the CDR3 is TGTGCCAGCAGCTCACAAACTCTGTACCAAGAGACCCAGTACTTC. It is translated as CASSSQTLYQETQYF.

The chain uses TRBV5-5 and TRBJ2-7; D is uncertain. V was shortened by 1 base and J by 6 bases, with 11 bases between the two germline ends. The CDR3 runs 13 residues. Germline CDR1 and CDR2: SGHKS and YYEKEE (reference sequence). The CDR3 here is CASSLREGREQYF. The CDR3 coding sequence is TGTGCCAGCAGCTTGAGGGAAGGACGCGAGCAGTACTTC.

This chain uses TRBV6-2 or TRBV6-3 with TRBJ1-1, with D maybe TRBD1 (5 bases). Trimming pared 6 bases from V and 4 bases from J, leaving 12 bases between. Germline V gene lookup returns CDR1 MNHEY and CDR2 SVGEGT. The CDR3 has 13 amino acids. The CDR3 DNA follows: TGTGCCAGCAGCCGGGGGGGAGTCACTGAAGCTTTCTTT. Protein sequence: CASSRGGVTEAFF.

The CDR3 loop reads CASSSGPYAAYGYTF. CDR3 sequence (DNA): TGTGCCAGCAGCTCGGGGCCTTATGCTGCCTATGGCTACACCTTC. The chain has TRBV7-9 and TRBJ1-2; TRBD1 is a possible D gene (5 bases). The germline CDR1 and CDR2 sequences are SEHNR and FQNEAQ (reference sequence). V gave up 4 bases and J gave up 4 bases, with 16 bases separating them. This CDR3 has 15 residues.

The J gene is TRBJ2-1, the V gene TRBV7-2; D remains ambiguous. CDR1 and CDR2 (germline): SGHTA, FQGNSA. Deletions cut 6 bases from V and 0 bases from J, with 12 bases between. CDR3 length: 15 amino acids. The CDR3 DNA is TGTGCCAGCAGTTTACAGAGCCCCTCCTACAATGAGCAGTTCTTC. Its translation: CASSLQSPSYNEQFF. Full variable domain (remainder filled in from reference TRBV7-2 and TRBJ2-1): GAGVSQSPSNKVTEKGKDVELRCDPISGHTALYWYRQSLGQGLEFLIYFQGNSAPDKSGLPSDRFSAERTGGSVSTLTIQRTQQEDSAVYLCASSLQSPSYNEQFFGPGTRLTVL.

CDR3 sequence reads: CASSHVGGRGNTEAFF. The CDR3 nucleotides read TGCGCCAGCAGCCACGTGGGGGGCAGGGGGAACACTGAAGCTTTCTTT. This chain connects TRBV5-1 to TRBJ1-1; TRBD1 might be the D (6 bases). Germline values: CDR1 SGHRS, CDR2 YFSETQ. Trimming left V 4 bases short and J 1 base short, with 17 bases between. This CDR3 is built from 16 residues.

This chain links TRBV7-9 with TRBJ2-1; 8 bases map to TRBD1. There are 15 residues in the CDR3. In germline, CDR1 is SEHNR, CDR2 FQNEAQ (reference sequence). V lost 0 bases to trimming and J lost 6 bases; unmatched junction nucleotides: 4. CDR3 bases: TGTGCCAGCAGCTTAGCCGGGACAGGTTTCAATGAGCAGTTCTTC. It encodes CASSLAGTGFNEQFF. Complete variable domain (other parts from reference TRBV7-9 and TRBJ2-1): DTGVSQNPRHKITKRGQNVTFRCDPISEHNRLYWYRQTLGQGPEFLTYFQNEAQLEKSRLLSDRFSAERPKGSFSTLEIQRTEQGDSAMYLCASSLAGTGFNEQFFGPGTRLTVL.

The V call is TRBV29-1, the J call TRBJ1-1; D remains unclear. This CDR3 has 11 residues. Germline CDR1 reads SQVTM; CDR2 reads ANQGSEA. The V end was cut by 4 bases, the J end by 0 bases, with 3 bases between. The CDR3 DNA reads as TGCAGCGTTGCGGTGAACACTGAAGCTTTCTTT. Amino acids: CSVAVNTEAFF.

The genes are TRBV11-2 and TRBJ1-6; 7 bases fit TRBD1. The length of the CDR3 is 15 residues. The germline gives CDR1 SGHAT, CDR2 FQNNGV. The V segment lost 1 base and the J segment 7 bases; nucleotides outside the gene matches: 4. Here the CDR3 DNA reads TGTGCCAGCAGCTTAGGCAGGGGGGCGAATTCACCCCTCCACTTT. This codes for CASSLGRGANSPLHF.